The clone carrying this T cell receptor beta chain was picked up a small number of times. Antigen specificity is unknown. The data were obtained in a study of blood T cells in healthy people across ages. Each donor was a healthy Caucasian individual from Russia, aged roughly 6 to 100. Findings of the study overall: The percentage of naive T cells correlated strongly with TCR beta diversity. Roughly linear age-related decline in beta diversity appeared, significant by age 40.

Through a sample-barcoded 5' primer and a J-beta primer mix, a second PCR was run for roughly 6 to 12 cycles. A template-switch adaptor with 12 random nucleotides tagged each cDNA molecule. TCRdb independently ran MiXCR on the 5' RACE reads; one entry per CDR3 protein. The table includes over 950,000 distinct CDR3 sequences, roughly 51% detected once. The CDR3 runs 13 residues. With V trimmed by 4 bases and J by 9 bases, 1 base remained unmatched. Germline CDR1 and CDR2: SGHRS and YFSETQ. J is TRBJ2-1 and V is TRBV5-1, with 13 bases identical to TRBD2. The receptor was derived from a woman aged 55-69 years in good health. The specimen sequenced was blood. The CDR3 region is CASSRTSGSEQFF. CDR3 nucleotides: TGCGCCAGCAGCAGGACTAGCGGGAGTGAGCAGTTCTTC.